The present T cell receptor (beta chain) was sequenced within a study of CD8+ T cells in alopecia areata. The overall study: Tofacitinib was taken orally by treated patients, and the dose was 5 to 10 mg twice daily. Dosing with tofacitinib proceeded for 6 to 18 months, followed by 6 months off drug. Scoring of severity for treated patients was based on percentage of affected scalp area. Study conclusions and caveats: Persistence during tofacitinib was seen for many expanded lesional clones in scalp and blood.

Notes on this clone: Antigen specificity is unknown.

Treatment of the sample: oral pan-JAK inhibitor, 5-10 mg twice daily. CDR1 and CDR2 from the germline V gene are SGHVS and FQNEAQ. This CDR3 is 15 amino acids long. V was trimmed by 1 base and J by 3 bases, leaving 12 bases between them. As the sequencing template, cDNA was produced by extracting RNA and reverse transcribing it. TCRdb's table, derived via immunoSEQ multiplex PCR, lists solely in-frame clones and lacks some. The sample lists 90,000 to 120,000 clones, around 84% occurring once. The receptor was derived from a human donor with alopecia areata. This sample comprised CD8+ T cells sorted from blood, obtained at week 24, from a patient treated with tofacitinib. The chain is built from TRBV7-8 and TRBJ1-2; D perhaps matches TRBD1 (6 bases). DNA for the CDR3: TGTGCCAGCAGCTTAGGACAGGTTTGGCACTATGGCTACACCTTC. Protein product: CASSLGQVWHYGYTF.